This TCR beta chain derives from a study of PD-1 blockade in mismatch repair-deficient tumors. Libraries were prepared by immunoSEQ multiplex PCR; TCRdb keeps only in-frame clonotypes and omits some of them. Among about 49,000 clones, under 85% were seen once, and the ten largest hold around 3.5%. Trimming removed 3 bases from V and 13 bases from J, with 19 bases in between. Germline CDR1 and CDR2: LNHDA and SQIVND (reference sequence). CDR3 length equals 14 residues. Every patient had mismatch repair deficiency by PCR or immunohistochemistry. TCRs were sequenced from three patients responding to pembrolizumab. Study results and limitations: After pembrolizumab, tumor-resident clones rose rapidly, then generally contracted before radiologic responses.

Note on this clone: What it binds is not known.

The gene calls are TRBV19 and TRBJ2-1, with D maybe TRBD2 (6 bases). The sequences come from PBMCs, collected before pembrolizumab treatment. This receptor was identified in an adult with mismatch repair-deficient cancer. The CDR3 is CASSIDRVGRDQFF. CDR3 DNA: TGTGCCAGTAGTATCGACCGCGTTGGGCGGGATCAGTTCTTC.